The clone carrying this T cell receptor (beta chain) was found many times. Its antigen is currently unknown. The source of the sample is a study of breast tumors, draining lymph nodes, adjacent tissues. TCRdb used MiXCR to reprocess the multiplex PCR reads, holding one entry per CDR3 protein. The table lists 200,000 to 250,000 distinct CDR3 sequences, about 30% of them singletons. General study results and limits: Tumor T cell lymph node origin was a supported hypothesis, not proven. Tumors had less TCR diversity than lymph nodes, more than nontumor tissue.

CDR1 is SEHNR, CDR2 FQNEAQ, per germline (reference sequence). The CDR3 extends over 17 amino acids. V shed 1 base and J shed 0 bases, with 13 bases lying between them. The lymph nodes were axillary draining lymph nodes from breast cancer patients. This sequence was found in a female donor with breast cancer. Some clones in this sample may be carry-over from other donors' samples. Sequencing was performed on axillary lymph node tissue. V is TRBV7-9 and J is TRBJ1-3; D perhaps matches TRBD1 (5 bases). The CDR3 sequence is CASSLELGGFSGNTIYF. CDR3 in DNA: TGTGCCAGCAGCTTAGAGTTGGGGGGTTTCTCTGGAAACACCATATATTTT.